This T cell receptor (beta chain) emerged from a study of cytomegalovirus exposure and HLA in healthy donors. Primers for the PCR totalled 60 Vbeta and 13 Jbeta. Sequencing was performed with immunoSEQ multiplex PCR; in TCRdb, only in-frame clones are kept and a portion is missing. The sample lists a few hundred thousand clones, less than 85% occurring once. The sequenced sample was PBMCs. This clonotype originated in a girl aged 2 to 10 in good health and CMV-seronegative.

In DNA, the CDR3 is TGTGCCAGCAGCTTAGGGCAAAGCTCCTACGAGCAGTACTTC. Translating gives CASSLGQSSYEQYF. This sequence joins TRBV11-2 and TRBJ2-7; D unclear. V lost 1 base to trimming and J lost 0 bases, with 7 bases between them. CDR3 length: 14 amino acids. Germline loops: CDR1 SGHAT, CDR2 FQNNGV.